The 2 T cell receptor beta chains given below trace back to one sample, sequenced in a study of T cell clones after liver transplantation. Assay used: immunoSEQ multiplex PCR; TCRdb lists only in-frame clones, some missing. The sample includes over 50,000 clones, approximately 84% of them seen just once. This specimen was CD4+ T cells from blood, taken before liver transplant. All receptors derive from a human donor who received a liver transplant.

The chain uses TRBV27 and TRBJ2-1; the match to TRBD2 covers 7 bases. Germline V gene data show CDR1 as MNHEY and CDR2 as SMNVEV (reference sequence). The CDR3 length is 13 residues. With V trimmed by 3 bases and J by 6 bases, 2 bases remained unmatched. In DNA form, the CDR3 reads TGTGCCAGCAGTTTGCTAGCGGCCAATGAGCAGTTCTTC. Amino acids: CASSLLAANEQFF.

Only a few counts were recorded for this clone. The chain links TRBV19 to TRBJ2-4; D unclear. The CDR3 contains 18 residues. CDR1 is LNHDA, CDR2 SQIVND, per germline (reference sequence). Trimming stripped 3 bases from V and 3 bases from J, with 21 bases between. The CDR3 sequence: CASSMGPWASMNKNIQYF. The CDR3 DNA sequence: TGTGCCAGTAGTATGGGTCCCTGGGCATCTATGAACAAAAACATTCAGTACTTC.